This record concerns one T cell receptor (beta chain) sequence. The length of the CDR3 is 12 residues. Germline values: CDR1 LGHDT, CDR2 YNNKEL (reference sequence). V lost 1 base and J 4 bases, leaving 4 bases between the germline ends. These data come from a study of T-cell memory formation after mild COVID-19. 5'RACE primed at constant segments yielded TCR alpha and TCR beta cDNA libraries bearing sample barcodes and UMIs. TCRdb redid the calling of the 5' RACE reads with MiXCR, one entry per CDR3 protein. The table shows roughly 100,000 distinct CDR3 sequences, with about a sixth occurring only once.

Sequenced input: PBMCs or a T cell subset sorted from them (not recorded which). The chain couples TRBV3-1 to TRBJ1-2, with D unresolved. The clonotype originates from an adult woman who had mild COVID-19 (a few samples of this study predate the infection). Cell type and time point are not known. DNA for the CDR3: TGTGCCAGCAGCCAAGCTATCTATGGCTACACCTTC. Protein product: CASSQAIYGYTF.